This T cell receptor (beta chain) was recovered during a study of T cells after posttransplantation cyclophosphamide. General study results and limits: Donor CD8+ memory clones often dominated recipient blood repertoires at later times.

With V trimmed by 0 bases and J by 1 base, 6 bases remained unmatched. The CDR3 extends over 18 amino acids. CDR1 SGHAT and CDR2 FQNNGV come from the germline V gene. Regarding this clone: Its antigen is unknown.

The table came from immunoSEQ multiplex PCR; TCRdb's copy has only in-frame clones and leaves some out. The sample consists of 32,000 or so clones, around 90% of them appearing once. The chain recombines TRBV11-2 with TRBJ2-3; 11 bases agree with TRBD2. The TCR originated in a woman in her 40s with a blood cancer, CMV-positive, and with a related stem cell donor. The sequencing input was PBMCs. The CDR3 DNA reads as TGTGCCAGCAGCTTAGAGTCCCTACTAGCGGGGGGCACAGATACGCAGTATTTT. This codes for CASSLESLLAGGTDTQYF.